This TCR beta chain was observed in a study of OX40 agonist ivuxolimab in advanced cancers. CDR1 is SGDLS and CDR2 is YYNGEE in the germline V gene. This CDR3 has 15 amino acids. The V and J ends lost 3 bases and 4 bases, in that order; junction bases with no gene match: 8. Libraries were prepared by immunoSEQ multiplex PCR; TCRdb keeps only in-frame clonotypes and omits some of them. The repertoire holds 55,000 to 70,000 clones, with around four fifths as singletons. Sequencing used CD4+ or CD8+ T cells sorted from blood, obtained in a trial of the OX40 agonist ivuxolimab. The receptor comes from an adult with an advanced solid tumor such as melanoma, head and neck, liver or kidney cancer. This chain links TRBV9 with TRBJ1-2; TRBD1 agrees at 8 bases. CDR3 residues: CASSARQGNGYGYTF. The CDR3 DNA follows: TGTGCCAGCAGCGCCCGACAGGGGAACGGCTATGGCTACACCTTC.